The next 11 T cell receptor beta chains were all read from a single sample in a study of cytomegalovirus exposure and HLA in healthy donors. The PCR contained 60 Vbeta and 13 Jbeta primers. Measured with immunoSEQ multiplex PCR; TCRdb has only the in-frame clones, and not every one. The sample comprises 110,000 or so clones, about 80% of which are singletons, and more than 6.5% rests with the top ten. Sequenced sample: PBMCs. Receptors were obtained from a man aged 40-50 years in good health and CMV-seropositive.

This chain links TRBV10-3 with TRBJ2-1, with 11 nucleotides matching TRBD2. Germline trimming cut 1 base from V and 6 bases from J; bases unmatched to any gene: 8. Germline loops: CDR1 ENHRY, CDR2 SYGVKD. The CDR3 has 17 residues. The CDR3 region is CAISEFHSGGAGNEQFF. In nucleotides, the CDR3 is TGTGCCATCAGTGAGTTTCATAGCGGGGGGGCTGGCAATGAGCAGTTCTTC.

Points on this clone: A much bigger clone sits one base away, suggesting this may be a read error. J is TRBJ2-5 and V is TRBV28, with D tentatively TRBD2 (6 bases). The J call may be in error: the DNA end matches TRBJ2-7 better. This CDR3 comprises 12 residues. Per germline, CDR1 MDHEN and CDR2 SYDVKM. The CDR3 DNA reads as TGTGCCAGTAGTCAACTAGCCGGCGAGCAGTACTTC. Amino acids: CASSQLAGEQYF.

The chain links TRBV7-8 to TRBJ2-1; D call uncertain. Germline CDR1 SGHVS, CDR2 FQNEAQ. The ends were cut back, 5 bases at V and 7 bases at J, with 9 bases in the middle. This CDR3 comprises 12 residues. The CDR3 DNA follows: TGTGCCAGCAGCCCGCTGAGGAATGAGCAGTTCTTC. Its protein is CASSPLRNEQFF.

V and J are TRBV7-9 and TRBJ2-3, with a weak D call TRBD1 (5 bases). Looked up from germline, CDR1 is SEHNR and CDR2 is FQNEAQ (reference sequence). Trimming left V 7 bases short and J 2 bases short, with 16 bases between. This CDR3 is 15 amino acids long. The CDR3 nucleotides are TGTGCCAGCACCTCGGGCAGGGCAATCACAGATACGCAGTATTTT. It codes for CASTSGRAITDTQYF.

The chain combines TRBV4-1 with TRBJ2-5; 13 bases map to TRBD2. Germline V CDR1 and CDR2: MGHRA, YSYEKL. V shed 4 bases, J shed 2 bases, and the junction held 4 bases outside the gene matches. The CDR3 length is 16 residues. In DNA, the CDR3 is TGCGCCAGCAGCCGGACTAGCGGGGGTCTTCAAGAGACCCAGTACTTC. It is translated as CASSRTSGGLQETQYF.

As concerns this clone: Other nucleotide sequences in the sample specify the same CDR3. The chain employs TRBV6-1 and TRBJ2-7; 9 bases are a match to TRBD1. The CDR3 is 15 amino acids. Trimming took 4 bases from V and 3 from J; bases not matched to a gene: 7. Germline V gives CDR1 MNHNS, CDR2 SASEGT. The CDR3 reads CASSVGPGQGYEQYF. In DNA, the CDR3 is TGTGCCAGCAGTGTGGGCCCGGGACAGGGCTACGAGCAGTACTTC.

The chain couples TRBV28 to TRBJ1-2; D uncertain. This CDR3 is built from 19 residues. Trimming pared 2 bases from V and 0 bases from J, leaving 22 bases between. Germline V gene lookup returns CDR1 MDHEN and CDR2 SYDVKM. CDR3 sequence reads: CASSLGEWYLFSSNYGYTF. The CDR3 DNA reads TGTGCCAGCAGTTTAGGGGAGTGGTACCTCTTTTCCTCTAACTATGGCTACACCTTC.

CDR3 in amino acids: CASRRGPVGEAFF. The CDR3 nucleotides read TGTGCCAGCAGGAGGGGGCCTGTGGGTGAAGCTTTCTTT. This chain links TRBV27 with TRBJ1-1, with TRBD1 identical over 7 bases. Germline V gene data show CDR1 as MNHEY and CDR2 as SMNVEV (reference sequence). CDR3 length: 13 amino acids. Germline trimming cut 6 bases from V and 7 bases from J; bases unmatched to any gene: 8.

This clone was picked up a small number of times. The chain combines TRBV10-1 with TRBJ2-3; 7 nucleotides agree with TRBD1. This CDR3 has 15 amino acids. V dropped 0 bases and J dropped 3; count of bases not matched to a gene: 3. Per the germline V gene, CDR1 is WNHNN and CDR2 is SYGVQD (reference sequence). CDR3 loop: CASSESRGFTDTQYF. The CDR3 region has the DNA TGCGCCAGCAGTGAGTCCAGGGGGTTTACAGATACGCAGTATTTT.

This clone appeared a single time. The V and J genes are TRBV28 and TRBJ2-3; 9 nucleotides agree with TRBD2. Per germline, CDR1 MDHEN and CDR2 SYDVKM. The CDR3 consists of 15 residues. V shed 6 bases and J 2 bases; nucleotides not matched to a gene: 6. This CDR3 is CASRGSGGFTDTQYF. In DNA form, the CDR3 reads TGTGCCAGCAGAGGTAGCGGGGGATTCACAGATACGCAGTATTTT.

The chain combines TRBV14 with TRBJ2-5, with TRBD2 matching 9 bases. This CDR3 comprises 15 residues. Germline loops: CDR1 SGHDN, CDR2 FVKESK. Germline trimming cut 3 bases from V and 11 bases from J; bases unmatched to any gene: 13. The CDR3 region is CASSHPLSGSSPQYF. The CDR3 DNA reads as TGTGCCAGCAGCCACCCTCTTAGCGGGAGCTCCCCGCAGTACTTC. The whole variable domain, remainder taken from reference TRBV14 and TRBJ2-5, is EAGVTQFPSHSVIEKGQTVTLRCDPISGHDNLYWYRRVMGKEIKFLLHFVKESKQDESGMPNNRFLAERTGGTYSTLKVQPAELEDSGVYFCASSHPLSGSSPQYFGPGTRLLVL.